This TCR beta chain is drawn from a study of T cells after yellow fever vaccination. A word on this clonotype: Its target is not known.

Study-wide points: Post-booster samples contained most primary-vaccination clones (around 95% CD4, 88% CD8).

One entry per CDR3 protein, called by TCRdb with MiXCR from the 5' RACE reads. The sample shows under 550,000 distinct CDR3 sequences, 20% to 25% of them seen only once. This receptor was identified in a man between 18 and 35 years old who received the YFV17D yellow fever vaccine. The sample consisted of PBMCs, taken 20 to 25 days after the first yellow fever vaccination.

CDR3: CASRLEGFGNYGYTF. In nucleotides, the CDR3 is TGTGCCAGCAGACTTGAGGGGTTTGGGAACTATGGCTACACCTTC. This chain joins TRBV12-3 or TRBV12-4 and TRBJ1-2; the D gene is possibly TRBD1 (5 bases). The CDR3 runs 15 residues. V lost 6 bases and J lost 2, with 16 bases in between.